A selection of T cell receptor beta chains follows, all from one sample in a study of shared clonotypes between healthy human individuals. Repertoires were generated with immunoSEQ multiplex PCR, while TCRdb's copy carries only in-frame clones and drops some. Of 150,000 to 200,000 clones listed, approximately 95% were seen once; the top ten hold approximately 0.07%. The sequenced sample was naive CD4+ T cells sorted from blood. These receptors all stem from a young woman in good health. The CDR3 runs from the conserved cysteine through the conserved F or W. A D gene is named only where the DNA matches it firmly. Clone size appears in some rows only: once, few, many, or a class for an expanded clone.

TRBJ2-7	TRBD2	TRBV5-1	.	TGCGCCAGCAGCCCCCTGAACAGCGGGATCTCCTACGAGCAGTACTTC	CASSPLNSGISYEQYF
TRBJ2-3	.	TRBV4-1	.	TGCGCCAGCAGCCAAGCTGAGTTTGGTGGTAACCGCGATACGCAGTATTTT	CASSQAEFGGNRDTQYF
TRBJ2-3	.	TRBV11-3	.	TGTGCCAGCAGCTTAGAGGGCAGGGAAGGGGATACGCAGTATTTT	CASSLEGREGDTQYF
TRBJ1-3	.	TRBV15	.	TGTGCCACCAGCAGAGATCGGCAGGGGAAATTTTCTGGAAACACCATATATTTT	CATSRDRQGKFSGNTIYF
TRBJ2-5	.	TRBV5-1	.	TGCGCCAGCAGCTTCAACAGCGCGGCCGCATCAGAGACCCAGTACTTC	CASSFNSAAASETQYF
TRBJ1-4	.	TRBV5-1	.	TGCGCCAGCAGCTTGGCCGAATTCTCTAATGAAAAACTGTTTTTT	CASSLAEFSNEKLFF
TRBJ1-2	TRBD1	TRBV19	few	TGTGCCAGTAGGAAAGGGACAGAAAATGGTGGCTACACCTTC	CASRKGTENGGYTF
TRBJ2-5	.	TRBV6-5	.	TGTGCCAGCAGTCCGAGGACAGCCCAAGAGACCCAGTACTTC	CASSPRTAQETQYF
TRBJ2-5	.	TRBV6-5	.	TGTGCCAGCAACGCACAGGGGAGGCCCCAAGAGACCCAGTACTTC	CASNAQGRPQETQYF
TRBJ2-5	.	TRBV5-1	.	TGCGCCAGCAGCTTGGTTGGGGATAACTGGAGAGGGCAGTACTTC	CASSLVGDNWRGQYF
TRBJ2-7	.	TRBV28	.	TGTGCCAGCAGTTCTCGTCACGAGCAGTACTTC	CASSSRHEQYF
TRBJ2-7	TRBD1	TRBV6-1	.	TGTGCCAGCCGGCAGGGGGCCGACGAGCAGTACTTC	CASRQGADEQYF
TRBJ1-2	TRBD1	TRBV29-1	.	TGCAGCGTTGTTCCCTACAGGGGGGATGGCTACACCTTC	CSVVPYRGDGYTF
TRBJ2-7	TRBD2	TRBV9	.	TGTGCCAGCAGCGTTCCCAAGACTAGCGACTCCTACGAGCAGTACTTC	CASSVPKTSDSYEQYF
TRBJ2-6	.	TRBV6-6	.	TGTGCCAGCAGTTCAAAGGGGGGGGCCAACGTCCTGACTTTC	CASSSKGGANVLTF
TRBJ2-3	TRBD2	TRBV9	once	TGTGCCAGCAGCCTGCGGGAGGGCGGGACAGATACGCAGTATTTT	CASSLREGGTDTQYF
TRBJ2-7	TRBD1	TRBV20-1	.	TGCAGTGCTGTAGGACAGGTTGGCCGGTACTTC	CSAVGQVGRYF
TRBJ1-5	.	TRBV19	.	TGTGCCAGTAACCCGACAGGAACAAATCAGCCCCAGCATTTT	CASNPTGTNQPQHF
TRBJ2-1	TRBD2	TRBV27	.	TGTGCCAGCAGTTTTCTAGCGGTATACAATGAGCAGTTCTTC	CASSFLAVYNEQFF
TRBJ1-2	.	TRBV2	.	TGTGCCAGCAGTGAACTTTCACGAAACTATGGCTACACCTTC	CASSELSRNYGYTF
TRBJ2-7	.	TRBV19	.	TGTGCCAGTAGTGGTACCTACGAGCAGTACTTC	CASSGTYEQYF
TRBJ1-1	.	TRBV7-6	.	TGTGCCAGCAGCTTAGCCGGCCTGAACACTGAAGCTTTCTTT	CASSLAGLNTEAFF
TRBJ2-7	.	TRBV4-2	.	TGTGCCAGCAGCCAAGATATCTACGAGCAGTACTTC	CASSQDIYEQYF
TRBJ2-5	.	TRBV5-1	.	TGCGCCAGCAGCTTGGGAGGGGCTGAAGAGACCCAGTACTTC	CASSLGGAEETQYF
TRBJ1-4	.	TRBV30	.	TGTGCCTGGAGTCGGCAGGGAAGTGAAAAACTGTTTTTT	CAWSRQGSEKLFF
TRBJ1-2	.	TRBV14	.	TGTGCCAGCAGCCAGGGGAGGGTAGATGGCTACACCTTC	CASSQGRVDGYTF
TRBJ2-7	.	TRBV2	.	TGTGCCAGCAGGGACGGCCATACTTGGGGGATATACGAGCAGTACTTC	CASRDGHTWGIYEQYF
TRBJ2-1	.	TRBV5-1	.	TGCGCCAGCAGCGCAGCTCTAGTTTACAATGAGCAGTTCTTC	CASSAALVYNEQFF
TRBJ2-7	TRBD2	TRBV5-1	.	TGCGCCAGCAGCCCGGGACTAGCGGGAGGAATCATCAGGGAGCAGTACTTC	CASSPGLAGGIIREQYF
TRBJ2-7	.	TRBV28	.	TGTGCCAGCAGTTTCCCGCCTATCGAGCAGTACTTC	CASSFPPIEQYF
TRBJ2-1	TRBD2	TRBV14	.	TGTGCCAGCAGCCAAATTGGACTAGCAGACTCCTACAATGAGCAGTTCTTC	CASSQIGLADSYNEQFF
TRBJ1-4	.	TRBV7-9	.	TGTGCCAGCAGCTTTCACACAACTAATGAAAAACTGTTTTTT	CASSFHTTNEKLFF
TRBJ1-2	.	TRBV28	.	TGTGCCAGCAGTTTGGACAACTATGGCTACACCTTC	CASSLDNYGYTF
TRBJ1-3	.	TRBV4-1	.	TGCGCCAGCAGCGACGGAGTGGTACTCGGAAACACCATATATTTT	CASSDGVVLGNTIYF
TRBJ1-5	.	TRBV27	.	TGTGCCAGCAGTTTACAGATCAATCAGCCCCAGCATTTT	CASSLQINQPQHF
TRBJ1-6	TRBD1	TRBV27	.	TGTGCCAGCAGTCAACCGGGACAGGGAGGATCTAATTCACCCCTCCACTTT	CASSQPGQGGSNSPLHF
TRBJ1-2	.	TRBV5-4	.	TGTGCCAGCAGCTTGATAGGAAAATATGGCTACACCTTC	CASSLIGKYGYTF
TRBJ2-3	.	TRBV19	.	TGTGCCAGTGGTAGGGGACTCAACACAGATACGCAGTATTTT	CASGRGLNTDTQYF
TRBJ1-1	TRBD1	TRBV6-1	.	TGTGCCACCCGGGACAGGATAAACACTGAAGCTTTCTTT	CATRDRINTEAFF
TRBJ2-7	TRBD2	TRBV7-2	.	TGTGCCAGCAGCTTCACTAGCGGGATTGGGGAGCAGTACTTC	CASSFTSGIGEQYF
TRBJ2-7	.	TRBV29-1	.	TGCAGCGTGCGGACCAGACACTCCTACGAGCAGTACTTC	CSVRTRHSYEQYF